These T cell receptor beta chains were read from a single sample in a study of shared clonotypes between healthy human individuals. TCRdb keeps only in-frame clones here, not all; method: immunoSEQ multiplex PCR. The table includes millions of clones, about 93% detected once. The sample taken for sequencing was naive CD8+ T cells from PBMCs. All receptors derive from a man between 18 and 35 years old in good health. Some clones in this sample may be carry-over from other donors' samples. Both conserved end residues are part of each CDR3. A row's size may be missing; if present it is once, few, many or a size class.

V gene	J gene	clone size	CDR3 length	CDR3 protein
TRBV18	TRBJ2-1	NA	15	CASSGEGGSYNEQFF
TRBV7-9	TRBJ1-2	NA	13	CASSLAQRDGYTF
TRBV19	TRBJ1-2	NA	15	CASSIAGLKIGGYTF
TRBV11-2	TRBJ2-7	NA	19	CASSLYGPPEDYLTSEQYF
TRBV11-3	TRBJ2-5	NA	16	CASSLGGLAGTETQYF
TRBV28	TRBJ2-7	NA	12	CASSNRVWEQYF
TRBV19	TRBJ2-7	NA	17	CASSVLPGQERSYEQYF
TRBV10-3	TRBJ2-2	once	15	CAISQLEANTGELFF
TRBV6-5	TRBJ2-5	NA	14	CASSYPIGIETQYF
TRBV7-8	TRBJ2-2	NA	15	CASPHGAGSTGELFF
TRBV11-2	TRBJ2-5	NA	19	CASSLAGPFPKDPEETQYF
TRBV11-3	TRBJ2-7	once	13	CASSLLPLTEQYF
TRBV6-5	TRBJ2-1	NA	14	CASSYSGLDNEQFF
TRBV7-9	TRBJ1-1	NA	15	CASSPVRGGGTEAFF
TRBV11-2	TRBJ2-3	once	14	CASSLPGRTDTQYF
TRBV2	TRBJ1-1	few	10	CARGNTEAFF
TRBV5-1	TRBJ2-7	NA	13	CASSLEVSYEQYF
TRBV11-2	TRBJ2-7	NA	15	CASSLDSGRASEQYF
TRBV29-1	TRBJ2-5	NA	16	CSVEVSASGIQETQYF
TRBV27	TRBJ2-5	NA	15	CASSPWTSEQETQYF
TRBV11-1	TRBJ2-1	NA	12	CASSPDSNEQFF
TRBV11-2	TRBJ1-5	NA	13	CASSLEDNQPQHF
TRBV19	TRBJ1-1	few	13	CASSIDRDTEAFF
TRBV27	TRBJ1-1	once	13	CASSLGPLTEAFF
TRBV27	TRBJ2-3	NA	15	CASSPRTSGIDTQYF
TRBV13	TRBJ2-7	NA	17	CASSREGDGRSPYEQYF
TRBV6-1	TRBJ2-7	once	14	CASRSTSGSYEQYF
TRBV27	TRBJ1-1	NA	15	CASSLVQGVNTEAFF
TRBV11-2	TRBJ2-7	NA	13	CASSPGLAVEQYF
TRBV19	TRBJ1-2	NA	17	CAKGRQLFTTRTYGYTF
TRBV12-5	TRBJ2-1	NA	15	CASGPNMGPVGEQFF
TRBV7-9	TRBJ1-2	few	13	CASSLGGGYGYTF
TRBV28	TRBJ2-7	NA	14	CASNRVASSHEQYF
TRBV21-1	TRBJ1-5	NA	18	CASSRPGTAPNINQPQHF
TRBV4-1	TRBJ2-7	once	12	CASSRTVDEQYF
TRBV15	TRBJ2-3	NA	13	CATRTESTDTQYF
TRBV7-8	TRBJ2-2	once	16	CASSLSGTGFPGELFF
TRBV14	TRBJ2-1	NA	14	CASSQLTGVNEQFF
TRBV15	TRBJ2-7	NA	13	CATSGGETVEQYF
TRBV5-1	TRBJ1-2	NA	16	CASSPSETKSNYGYTF
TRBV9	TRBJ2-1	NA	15	CASSVGGTIYNEQFF
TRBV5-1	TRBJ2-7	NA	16	CASSWGTSGPSYEQYF
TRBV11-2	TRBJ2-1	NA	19	CASSLSGGVFSSSYNEQFF
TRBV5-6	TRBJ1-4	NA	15	CASSFSTASNEKLFF
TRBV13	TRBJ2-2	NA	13	CASKDPNTGELFF
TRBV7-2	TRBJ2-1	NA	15	CASSPERDLYNEQFF
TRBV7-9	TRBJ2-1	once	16	CASIGRGMTSYNEQFF